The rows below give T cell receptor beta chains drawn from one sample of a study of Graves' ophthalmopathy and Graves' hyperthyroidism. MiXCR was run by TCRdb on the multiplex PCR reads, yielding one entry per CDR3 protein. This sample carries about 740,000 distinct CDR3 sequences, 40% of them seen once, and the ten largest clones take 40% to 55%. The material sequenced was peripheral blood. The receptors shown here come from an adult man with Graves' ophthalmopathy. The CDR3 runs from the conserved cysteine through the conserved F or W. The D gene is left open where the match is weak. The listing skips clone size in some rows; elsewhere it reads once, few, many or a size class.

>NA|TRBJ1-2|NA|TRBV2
CASSIGGARYGYTF
TGTGCCAGCAGCATTGGGGGGGCGAGGTATGGCTACACCTTC
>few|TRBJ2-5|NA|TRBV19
CASSRGSMTQETQYF
TGTGCCAGTAGTCGTGGTAGTATGACCCAAGAGACCCAGTACTTC
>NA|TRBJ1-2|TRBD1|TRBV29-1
CSVGQGGGYTF
TGCAGCGTTGGACAGGGCGGTGGCTACACCTTC
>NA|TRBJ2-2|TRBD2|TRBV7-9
CASSPTSGETGELFF
TGTGCCAGCAGCCCGACTAGCGGGGAGACCGGGGAGCTGTTTTTT
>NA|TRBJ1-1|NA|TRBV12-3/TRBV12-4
CASSQTLTRATEAFF
TGTGCCAGCAGTCAAACCCTGACCCGAGCCACTGAAGCTTTCTTT
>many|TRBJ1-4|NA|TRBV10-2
CASSESTTVLSEKLFF
TGCGCCAGCAGTGAGTCGACTACAGTCCTCTCTGAAAAACTGTTTTTT
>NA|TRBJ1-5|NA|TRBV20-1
CSASTRNSNQPQHF
TGCAGTGCTAGTACGAGAAATAGCAATCAGCCCCAGCATTTT
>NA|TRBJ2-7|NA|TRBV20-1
CSATTLERLSSYEQYF
TGCAGTGCTACCACTCTCGAGCGTCTGAGCTCCTACGAGCAGTACTTC
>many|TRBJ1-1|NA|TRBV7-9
CASSLGFGMEAFF
TGTGCCAGCAGCTTAGGTTTCGGGATGGAAGCTTTCTTT
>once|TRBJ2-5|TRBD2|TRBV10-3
CAISRTSGETQYF
TGTGCCATCAGTAGGACTAGCGGGGAGACCCAGTACTTC
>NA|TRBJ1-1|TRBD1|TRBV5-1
CASSMDRSHTEAFF
TGCGCCAGCAGCATGGACAGGAGCCATACTGAAGCTTTCTTT
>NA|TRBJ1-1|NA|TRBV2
CASKDPRGREAFF
TGTGCCAGCAAAGACCCCAGGGGCCGAGAAGCTTTCTTT
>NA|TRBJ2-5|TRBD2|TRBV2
CAGSLRLAGETQYF
TGTGCCGGCAGTTTAAGACTAGCGGGAGAGACCCAGTACTTC
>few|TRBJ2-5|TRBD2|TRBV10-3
CASSAGVRYETQYF
TGTGCCAGCAGTGCGGGGGTGCGGTACGAGACCCAGTACTTC
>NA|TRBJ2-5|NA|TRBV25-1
CASSAKTQYF
TGTGCCAGCAGCGCGAAAACCCAGTACTTC